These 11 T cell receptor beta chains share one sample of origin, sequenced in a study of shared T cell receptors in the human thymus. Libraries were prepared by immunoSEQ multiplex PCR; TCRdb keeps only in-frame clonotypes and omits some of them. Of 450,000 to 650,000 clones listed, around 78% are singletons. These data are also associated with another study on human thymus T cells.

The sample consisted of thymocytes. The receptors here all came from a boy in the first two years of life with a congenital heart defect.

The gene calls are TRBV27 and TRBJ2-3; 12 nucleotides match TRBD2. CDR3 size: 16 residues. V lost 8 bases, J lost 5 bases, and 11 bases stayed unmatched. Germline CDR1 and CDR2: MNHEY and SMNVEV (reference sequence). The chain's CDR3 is CASARGLAGPLDTQYF. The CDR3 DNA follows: TGTGCCAGCGCCCGGGGACTAGCGGGCCCCTTAGATACGCAGTATTTT.

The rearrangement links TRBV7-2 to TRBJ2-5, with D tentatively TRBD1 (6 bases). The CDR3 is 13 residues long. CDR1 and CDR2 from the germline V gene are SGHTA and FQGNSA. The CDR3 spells CATFRDTQETQYF. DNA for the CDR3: TGTGCTACATTCCGGGACACTCAAGAGACCCAGTACTTC.

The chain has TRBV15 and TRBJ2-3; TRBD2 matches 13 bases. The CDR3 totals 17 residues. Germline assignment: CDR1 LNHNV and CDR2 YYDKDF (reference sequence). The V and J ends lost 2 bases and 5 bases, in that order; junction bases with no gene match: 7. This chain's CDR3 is CATSRRWGLAGKDTQYF. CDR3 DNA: TGTGCCACCAGCAGACGATGGGGACTAGCGGGAAAAGATACGCAGTATTTT.

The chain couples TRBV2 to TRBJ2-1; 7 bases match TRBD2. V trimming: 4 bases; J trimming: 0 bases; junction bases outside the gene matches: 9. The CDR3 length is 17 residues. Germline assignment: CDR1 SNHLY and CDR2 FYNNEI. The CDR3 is CASSGDYSVGSYNEQFF. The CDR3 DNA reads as TGTGCCAGCAGTGGGGACTACTCGGTGGGCTCCTACAATGAGCAGTTCTTC.

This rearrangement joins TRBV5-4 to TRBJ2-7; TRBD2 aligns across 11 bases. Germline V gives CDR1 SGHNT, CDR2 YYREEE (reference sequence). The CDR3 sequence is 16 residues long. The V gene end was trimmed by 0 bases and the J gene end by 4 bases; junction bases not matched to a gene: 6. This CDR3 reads CASSLVVAGGPYEQYF. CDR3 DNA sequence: TGTGCCAGCAGCTTGGTGGTAGCGGGAGGGCCTTACGAGCAGTACTTC.

CDR3: CASSQDRGRHEQYF. The CDR3 bases are TGCGCCAGCAGTCAAGACAGGGGGAGACACGAGCAGTACTTC. The chain carries TRBV23-1 and TRBJ2-7; 9 positions agree with TRBD1. TRBV23-1 is placed among ORFs of uncertain function. This CDR3 spans 14 amino acids. J lost 5 bases, V lost 2 bases, and 4 bases had no gene match.

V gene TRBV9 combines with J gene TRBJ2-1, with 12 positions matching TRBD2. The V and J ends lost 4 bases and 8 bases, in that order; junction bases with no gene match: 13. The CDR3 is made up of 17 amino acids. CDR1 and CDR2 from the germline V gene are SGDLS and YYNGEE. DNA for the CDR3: TGTGCCAGCAGCACCCCCGGGCGACTAGCGGGAGAGTATGAGCAGTTCTTC. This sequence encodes CASSTPGRLAGEYEQFF.

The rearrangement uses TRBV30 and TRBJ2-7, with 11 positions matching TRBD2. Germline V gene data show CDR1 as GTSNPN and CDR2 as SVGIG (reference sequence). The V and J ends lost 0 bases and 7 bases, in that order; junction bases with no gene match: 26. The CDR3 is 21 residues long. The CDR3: CAWSVVALLAGVGGSAEEQYF. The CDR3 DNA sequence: TGTGCCTGGAGTGTAGTCGCCTTACTAGCGGGAGTGGGGGGATCCGCGGAAGAGCAGTACTTC.

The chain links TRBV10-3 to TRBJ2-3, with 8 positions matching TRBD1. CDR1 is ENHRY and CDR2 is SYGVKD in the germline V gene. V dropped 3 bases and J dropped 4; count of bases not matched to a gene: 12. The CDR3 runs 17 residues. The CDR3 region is CAISDDGGRGPPDTQYF. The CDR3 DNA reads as TGTGCCATCAGTGATGACGGGGGCAGGGGGCCCCCAGATACGCAGTATTTT.

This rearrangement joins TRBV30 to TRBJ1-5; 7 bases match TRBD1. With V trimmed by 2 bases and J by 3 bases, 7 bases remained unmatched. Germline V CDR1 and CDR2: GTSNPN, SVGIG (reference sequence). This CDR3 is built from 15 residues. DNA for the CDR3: TGTGCCTGGAGTCCCGGGACAGACGACAATCAGCCCCAGCATTTT. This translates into CAWSPGTDDNQPQHF.

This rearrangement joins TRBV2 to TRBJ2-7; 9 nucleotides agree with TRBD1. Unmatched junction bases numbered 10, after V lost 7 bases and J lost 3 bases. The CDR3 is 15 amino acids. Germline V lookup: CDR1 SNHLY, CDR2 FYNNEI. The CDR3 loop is CASTWDRETGYEQYF. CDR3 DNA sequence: TGTGCCAGCACCTGGGACAGGGAAACCGGCTACGAGCAGTACTTC. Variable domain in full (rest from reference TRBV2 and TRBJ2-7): EPEVTQTPSHQVTQMGQEVILRCVPISNHLYFYWYRQILGQKVEFLVSFYNNEISEKSEIFDDQFSVERPDGSNFTLKIRSTKLEDSAMYFCASTWDRETGYEQYFGPGTRLTVT.